The T cell receptor (beta chain) described here comes from a study of early T cells in non-severe SARS-CoV-2 infection (dated by TCRdb to the early 2020s). With regard to the full study: Because TCR sequencing was done on bulk RNA from unsorted whole blood, the alpha and beta chains could not be paired.

Overall study results and their limits: VDJdb matching was skewed toward anti-spike CD8 responses and likely underestimated virus-specific expansions, missing private and CD4 specificities.

The library was made by 5' RACE. Sequencing relied on a NextSeq 500. In the TCR library protocol, unique molecular identifiers were attached to individual cDNA molecules to correct for PCR bias and sequencing error. Sequencing covered both TCR alpha and beta chains, and within each sample the abundances of alpha and beta sequences were tightly co-correlated. In the paper's pipeline: Decombinator V4 was used to annotate the V gene, J gene and CDR3 of the TCR sequences. TCRs were defined as expanded if a significant change between any two time points was detected under a Poisson model with p below 0.0001. TCR abundances were normalised to the total number of TCRs sequenced per sample and expressed as counts per million. MAIT TCRs were defined by TRAV1-2 paired with TRAJ12, TRAJ20 or TRAJ33, and iNKT TCRs by TRAV10 paired with TRAJ18. VDJdb, accessed 1 November 2021, was searched for CMV, EBV and SARS-CoV-2 annotated TCRs, excluding TCRs annotated for multiple antigens. The public sequencing data were trimmed at Q25 with fastp and processed into clonotypes with MiXCR by TCRdb, which kept only in-frame beta chains. Records with the same CDR3 protein are collapsed into one entry carrying the most frequent genes and DNA. These V and J calls derive from TCRdb rather than the authors' analysis. For this sample there are roughly 26,000 distinct CDR3 sequences; 4.5% to 5.5% appear just once. The ten most abundant clones make up under 4.5% of the sample.

In this sample, this clonotype turned up many times. This receptor's antigen is unknown. No much larger clonotype is one base removed from it; base qualities were not supplied. A case-control design nested within a healthcare worker cohort in London, UK, was used, with weekly nasopharyngeal swab PCR tests and blood sampling performed. Healthcare workers were recruited between 23 and 31 March 2020, during the week of the UK lockdown, and were followed weekly for up to about 16 weeks. The germline V gene encodes CDR1 LGHDT and CDR2 YNNKEL (reference sequence). V was cut back by 5 bases and J by 6 bases, leaving a gap of 17 bases between them. There are 15 amino acids in the CDR3, from cysteine to phenylalanine inclusive. CDR3 DNA is the only sequence kept; it has 45 bases, read in frame from the first base.

The clonotype was recovered from an adult who was a healthcare worker with PCR-confirmed SARS-CoV-2 infection or an uninfected control (not recorded which). Sequenced material: whole blood. The V and J genes are TRBV3-1 and TRBJ2-1; TRBD1 is possibly the D segment (6 matching bases). The CDR3 reads CASSSNPTGFNEQFF. The DNA reads TGTGCCAGCAGCTCCAATCCCACAGGGTTCAATGAGCAGTTCTTC.